These T cell receptor beta chains were read from a single sample in a study of early T cells in non-severe SARS-CoV-2 infection. TCRdb independently ran MiXCR on the 5' RACE reads; one entry per CDR3 protein. Of around 44,000 distinct CDR3 sequences listed, about 7.4% are singletons. The sample comprised whole blood. The receptors here all came from an adult who was a healthcare worker with PCR-confirmed SARS-CoV-2 infection or an uninfected control (not recorded which). CDR3s leave out the opening cysteine and the closing phenylalanine or tryptophan. The D gene is left open where the match is weak.

TRBV6-2/TRBV6-3	TRBD1	TRBJ2-3	ASRDRGETDTQY
TRBV18	TRBD1	TRBJ2-7	ASSPRGTGKDYEQY
TRBV20-1	.	TRBJ2-7	SLGSYEQY
TRBV19	.	TRBJ2-3	ASRNTKAGADTQY
TRBV28	.	TRBJ2-7	ASKWREYYEQY
TRBV7-2	.	TRBJ2-1	ASSSGEFYNEQF
TRBV12-3/TRBV12-4	.	TRBJ2-3	ASRRAGTDTQY
TRBV7-2	.	TRBJ1-3	ASSLVGQRGNTIY
TRBV6-5	.	TRBJ1-3	ASSDSSNTIY
TRBV28	.	TRBJ1-6	ASWGRGVSSYNSPLH
TRBV20-1	TRBD1	TRBJ2-3	SAKGQGGPDTQY
TRBV6-5	.	TRBJ2-7	ASSGRNPEQY
TRBV4-3	.	TRBJ2-7	ASSQGTGLYEQY
TRBV7-9	.	TRBJ2-2	ASSSLAGELF
TRBV11-2	TRBD1	TRBJ2-3	ASSTTGATTDTQY
TRBV27	.	TRBJ1-3	ASSLGSHSENTIY
TRBV24-1	.	TRBJ1-2	ATSESSEGYT
TRBV9	TRBD1	TRBJ1-2	ASSAGQGDYGYT
TRBV7-8	TRBD1	TRBJ2-1	ASSFRPGQGDNEQF
TRBV2	.	TRBJ2-1	ASKGGESEQF
TRBV24-1	TRBD1	TRBJ2-7	ATSDSGGRSYEQY
TRBV7-2	.	TRBJ2-2	ASSLGASVRGELF
TRBV28	.	TRBJ2-7	ASSAGQTAYEQY
TRBV20-1	.	TRBJ1-2	SASGPINYGYT
TRBV20-1	.	TRBJ1-6	SASIGQNNSPLH
TRBV7-2	.	TRBJ1-5	ASSLQGPLNQPQH
TRBV5-4	TRBD1	TRBJ2-2	ASSSTGKGTGELF
TRBV6-2/TRBV6-3	TRBD1	TRBJ2-7	ASSYPPDRAYEQY
TRBV27	.	TRBJ2-2	ASSPGVGKTGELF
TRBV10-3	.	TRBJ2-6	AISIQVLSGANVLT
TRBV25-1	.	TRBJ1-1	ASSEIQGLGTEAF
TRBV20-1	.	TRBJ1-2	SARDRTRANYGYT
TRBV29-1	.	TRBJ2-1	SVGSNEQF
TRBV12-3/TRBV12-4	.	TRBJ1-1	ASSLRAEGYEAF
TRBV18	TRBD1	TRBJ2-5	ASSPGTGIQETQY
TRBV7-9	.	TRBJ2-3	ASSLEPLYTDTQY
TRBV20-1	.	TRBJ2-5	SASRESRETQY
TRBV5-1	TRBD2	TRBJ2-7	ASSLRTSGTYEQY
TRBV7-9	.	TRBJ2-7	ASSTLFGTPIPYEQY
TRBV20-1	.	TRBJ1-6	SARTYGGAPDSPLH